The TCR beta chain under discussion was sequenced for a study of shared clonotypes between healthy human individuals. V lost 1 base and J lost 2, with 10 bases in between. Germline loops: CDR1 SGHRS, CDR2 YFSETQ. The CDR3 is made up of 14 amino acids. Replicate PCRs run on sorted subsets employed approximately 180 ng DNA, 25,000 to 35,000 T cell genomes. The protocol was immunoSEQ multiplex PCR, while the TCRdb copy is restricted to in-frame clones and leaves out a portion. The data show about 1 million clones, with more than 60% seen just once and approximately 1.5% held by the top ten. This chain uses TRBV5-1 with TRBJ2-7, with D perhaps being TRBD1 or TRBD2 (5 bases each). Sequenced: memory CD4+ T cells sorted from blood. Subset in this sample: CD45RA-negative fraction. This sequence originates from a man between 18 and 35 years old in good health. The CDR3 region is CASSLPGPTYEQYF. Here the CDR3 DNA reads TGCGCCAGCAGCTTGCCGGGGCCAACCTACGAGCAGTACTTC.